The 28 T cell receptor beta chains below come from one sample, sequenced in a study of cytomegalovirus exposure and HLA in healthy donors. The PCR made use of 60 Vbeta and 13 Jbeta primers. TCRdb's copy holds only in-frame clones and misses some; the assay was immunoSEQ multiplex PCR. The sample records about 130,000 clones, around 80% being singletons. Sequencing was done on a sample of PBMCs. The source of these receptors is a woman aged 18-29 years in good health and CMV-seropositive.

This clone showed up just once. The gene calls are TRBV4-1 and TRBJ2-7, with 9 bases lining up with TRBD2. Trimming took 4 bases from V and 2 from J; bases not matched to a gene: 9. Looked up from germline, CDR1 is MGHRA and CDR2 is YSYEKL. CDR3 length equals 16 residues. CDR3 amino acids: CASSLDPIAGAYEQYF. The CDR3 DNA is TGCGCCAGCAGCCTAGACCCAATAGCGGGGGCCTACGAGCAGTACTTC.

V and J are TRBV4-1 and TRBJ1-2; TRBD1 matches at 11 bases. Germline CDR1 reads MGHRA; CDR2 reads YSYEKL. This CDR3 has 17 residues. V shed 1 base and J 2 bases; nucleotides not matched to a gene: 6. CDR3: CASSQVFGTGGNYGYTF. The CDR3 nucleotides read TGCGCCAGCAGCCAAGTCTTCGGGACAGGGGGAAACTATGGCTACACCTTC.

The chain recombines TRBV2 with TRBJ2-3; D gene uncertain. Trimming shortened V by 7 bases and J by 3 bases, and 5 bases separated the two germline ends. This CDR3 has 11 residues. Germline CDR1 reads SNHLY; CDR2 reads FYNNEI. The CDR3 protein is CASTPTDTQYF. CDR3 nucleotide sequence: TGTGCCAGCACCCCGACAGATACGCAGTATTTT.

Here the CDR3 reads CASRPRDYNTGELFF. CDR3 sequence (DNA): TGTGCCAGCAGGCCCAGGGACTACAACACCGGGGAGCTGTTTTTT. The rearrangement joins TRBV28 to TRBJ2-2; 7 nucleotides agree with TRBD2. This CDR3 is 15 amino acids long. CDR1 and CDR2 from the germline V gene are MDHEN and SYDVKM. V lost 6 bases and J lost 2; bases outside the gene matches: 6.

The chain recombines TRBV28 with TRBJ1-5; tentatively, D is TRBD1 (5 bases). Trimming stripped 5 bases from V and 7 bases from J, with 9 bases between. Germline CDR1 is MDHEN and CDR2 is SYDVKM. The CDR3 contains 12 residues. The CDR3 region has the DNA TGTGCCAGCAGTCCAGGGAACCAGCCCCAGCATTTT. Its translation is CASSPGNQPQHF.

The chain uses TRBV7-9 and TRBJ2-7, with 7 bases lining up with TRBD2. Trimming at V came to 4 bases and at J to 5 bases, leaving 8 bases not matched to a gene. The CDR3 spans 14 residues. Germline CDR1 SEHNR, CDR2 FQNEAQ (reference sequence). The CDR3 bases are TGTGCCAGCAGCTACCCAGGGAGGGTCCACGAGCAGTACTTC. Amino acid sequence: CASSYPGRVHEQYF.

V gene TRBV6-6 combines with J gene TRBJ1-1; D unclear. V shed 4 bases and J shed 4 bases, with 10 bases lying between them. The CDR3 covers 13 residues. CDR1 MNHNY and CDR2 SVGAGI come from the germline V gene (reference sequence). CDR3 amino acids: CASSLWEGTEAFF. The CDR3 DNA sequence: TGTGCCAGCAGTTTATGGGAGGGCACTGAAGCTTTCTTT.

This chain connects TRBV4-1 to TRBJ2-3, with 11 bases fitting TRBD2. J was trimmed by 5 bases and V by 7 bases; bases with no gene match: 5. The CDR3 has 14 amino acids. Germline CDR1 MGHRA, CDR2 YSYEKL. The CDR3 protein is CASTMTSGVDTQYF. The CDR3 region has the DNA TGCGCCAGCACCATGACTAGCGGGGTAGATACGCAGTATTTT.

This clone has more than one count but fewer than ten. The CDR3 here is CAWSLGSLTDTQYF. Written as DNA, the CDR3 is TGTGCCTGGAGTTTGGGGAGCCTCACAGATACGCAGTATTTT. The chain employs TRBV30 and TRBJ2-3, with TRBD2 as a possible D gene (5 bases). The CDR3 length is 14 residues. The germline V gene has CDR1 GTSNPN and CDR2 SVGIG (reference sequence). V was pared by 2 bases and J by 2 bases, with 11 bases between. Full variable domain (rest looked up from reference TRBV30 and TRBJ2-3): SQTIHQWPATLVQPVGSPLSLECTVEGTSNPNLYWYRQAAGRGLQLLFYSVGIGQISSEVPQNLSASRPQDRQFILSSKKLLLSDSGFYLCAWSLGSLTDTQYFGPGTRLTVL.

V and J are TRBV29-1 and TRBJ2-4, with 13 bases fitting TRBD2. There are 15 residues in the CDR3. CDR1 is SQVTM, CDR2 ANQGSEA, per germline. The junction had 7 bases not matched to a gene; V was cut back by 5 bases and J by 6 bases. The chain's CDR3 is CSVPTSGGWSNIQYF. CDR3 sequence (DNA): TGCAGCGTTCCGACTAGCGGGGGGTGGTCAAACATTCAGTACTTC.

The chain joins TRBV11-1 to TRBJ2-3; no clear D gene. In germline, CDR1 is SGHAT, CDR2 FQDESV (reference sequence). V gave up 6 bases and J gave up 3 bases, with 22 bases separating them. The CDR3 is made up of 17 amino acids. The CDR3 DNA follows: TGTGCCAGCAGATCCCTCCCGCCAGAGGCAAAGACAGATACGCAGTATTTT. Translating gives CASRSLPPEAKTDTQYF.

This chain joins TRBV20-1 and TRBJ1-4; 8 nucleotides align to TRBD1. Per the germline V gene, CDR1 is DFQATT and CDR2 is SNEGSKA (reference sequence). The CDR3 is 11 residues long. Germline trimming cut 6 bases from V and 10 bases from J; bases unmatched to any gene: 4. CDR3 in amino acids: CSARTGGKLFF. The CDR3, as DNA: TGCAGTGCGCGAACAGGGGGAAAACTGTTTTTT.

The count of this clone is one. The V and J genes are TRBV4-1 and TRBJ1-6; D not certain. The length of the CDR3 is 16 residues. CDR1 and CDR2 (germline): MGHRA, YSYEKL. The germline V and J ends were trimmed by 1 base and 7 bases, with 14 bases remaining between them. Here the CDR3 reads CASSQGEGPLNSPLHF. CDR3 in DNA: TGCGCCAGCAGCCAAGGCGAGGGTCCCCTCAATTCACCCCTCCACTTT.

This clone appeared a few times. The chain employs TRBV25-1 and TRBJ2-4; D is possibly TRBD1 (7 bases). Germline values: CDR1 MGHDK, CDR2 SYGVNS. Trimming pared 6 bases from V and 4 bases from J, leaving 19 bases between. The CDR3 contains 16 residues. The CDR3 here is CASSKETGSGKNIQYF. DNA of the CDR3: TGTGCCAGCAGCAAAGAGACAGGGAGCGGGAAAAACATTCAGTACTTC.

This rearrangement joins TRBV16 to TRBJ2-7; 8 bases agree with TRBD1. The length of the CDR3 is 14 residues. Germline CDR1 is KGHSY and CDR2 is FQNENV. V was pared by 8 bases and J by 2 bases, with 8 bases of the junction left unmatched. The CDR3 protein is CASQGQAITYEQYF. CDR3 DNA sequence: TGTGCCAGCCAGGGACAGGCCATTACCTACGAGCAGTACTTC.

The CDR3 region has the DNA TGCGCCAGCAGCCAATTAAACAGGGACACTGAAGCTTTCTTT. It translates to CASSQLNRDTEAFF. The chain combines TRBV4-1 with TRBJ1-1; TRBD1 might be the D (6 bases). The V end was cut by 2 bases, the J end by 3 bases, with 10 bases between. Germline V gene data show CDR1 as MGHRA and CDR2 as YSYEKL. The CDR3 length is 14 residues.

The gene calls are TRBV20-1 and TRBJ2-7; 9 positions match TRBD1. V trimming: 7 bases; J trimming: 6 bases; junction bases outside the gene matches: 4. There are 11 residues in the CDR3. Germline V CDR1 and CDR2: DFQATT, SNEGSKA (reference sequence). CDR3 in DNA: TGCAGTGGACAGGGGGAGGTCGAGCAGTACTTC. It specifies CSGQGEVEQYF.

The rearrangement uses TRBV4-1 and TRBJ1-3, with TRBD1 matching over 9 bases. The CDR3 has 16 amino acids. Trimming at V came to 3 bases and at J to 6 bases, leaving 9 bases not matched to a gene. Germline V gene lookup returns CDR1 MGHRA and CDR2 YSYEKL. The CDR3, as DNA: TGCGCCAGCAGCCAGCCGTCCCGGGACAGGGTAAACACCATATATTTT. It codes for CASSQPSRDRVNTIYF.

The rearrangement links TRBV27 to TRBJ1-1; 8 bases are a match to TRBD1. Trimming at V came to 5 bases and at J to 3 bases, leaving 2 bases not matched to a gene. Germline CDR1 is MNHEY and CDR2 is SMNVEV (reference sequence). The CDR3 has 13 amino acids. This CDR3 reads CASSIQGDTEAFF. The CDR3, as DNA: TGTGCCAGCAGTATACAGGGGGACACTGAAGCTTTCTTT.

The rearrangement uses TRBV5-1 and TRBJ2-5; TRBD1 is a possible D gene (6 bases). This CDR3 is 15 amino acids long. Germline loops: CDR1 SGHRS, CDR2 YFSETQ. V was shortened by 0 bases and J by 5 bases, with 14 bases between the two germline ends. The CDR3 region is CASSLVESGQETQYF. Written as DNA, the CDR3 is TGCGCCAGCAGCTTGGTCGAGTCAGGACAGGAGACCCAGTACTTC.

This rearrangement joins TRBV5-1 to TRBJ2-1; 10 bases are shared with TRBD2. There are 20 residues in the CDR3. The germline V gene encodes CDR1 SGHRS and CDR2 YFSETQ. The V and J ends lost 0 bases and 0 bases, in that order; junction bases with no gene match: 12. Here the CDR3 reads CASSLAGPSGGPSSYNEQFF. CDR3 coding DNA: TGCGCCAGCAGCTTGGCCGGGCCTAGCGGGGGCCCGAGCTCCTACAATGAGCAGTTCTTC. Full variable domain (outside the CDR3, taken from reference TRBV5-1 and TRBJ2-1): KAGVTQTPRYLIKTRGQQVTLSCSPISGHRSVSWYQQTPGQGLQFLFEYFSETQRNKGNFPGRFSGRQFSNSRSEMNVSTLELGDSALYLCASSLAGPSGGPSSYNEQFFGPGTRLTVL.

The rearrangement uses TRBV4-1 and TRBJ2-7; maybe TRBD2 (5 bases). Trimming cost V 0 bases and J 5 bases, with 8 bases left between them. Germline CDR1 MGHRA, CDR2 YSYEKL. This CDR3 has 13 amino acids. Here the CDR3 reads CASSQEGVNEQYF. In DNA form, the CDR3 reads TGCGCCAGCAGCCAAGAGGGAGTTAACGAGCAGTACTTC.

This chain links TRBV7-9 with TRBJ2-3, with D perhaps matching TRBD2 (5 bases). Per germline, CDR1 SEHNR and CDR2 FQNEAQ (reference sequence). Between the trimmed V and J ends, which lost 1 base and 8 bases, there was a span of 13 bases. CDR3 size: 14 residues. DNA for the CDR3: TGTGCCAGCAGCTTAGGCTCAGGAAGCGGTACGCAGTATTTT. Amino acids: CASSLGSGSGTQYF.

The rearrangement uses TRBV5-6 and TRBJ2-5, with D maybe TRBD1 (6 bases). This CDR3 comprises 15 residues. The V end lost 1 base, the J end lost 3 bases, and 13 bases lay between the germline ends. CDR1 is SGHDT and CDR2 is YYEEEE in the germline V gene. Written as DNA, the CDR3 is TGTGCCAGCAGCTTGATTGAGGGGGTTAAAGAGACCCAGTACTTC. Translated, it gives CASSLIEGVKETQYF.

This chain uses TRBV5-5 with TRBJ1-5, with TRBD1 matching over 7 bases. Germline loops: CDR1 SGHKS, CDR2 YYEKEE (reference sequence). V shed 4 bases, J shed 2 bases, and the junction held 3 bases outside the gene matches. There are 14 residues in the CDR3. The DNA for the CDR3 is TGTGCCAGCAGCCCGGACAGGCGCAATCAGCCCCAGCATTTT. This gives the protein CASSPDRRNQPQHF.

The V gene is TRBV5-1, the J gene TRBJ1-1; D gene unclear. Trimming shortened V by 4 bases and J by 11 bases, and 15 bases separated the two germline ends. This CDR3 has 12 amino acids. Germline CDR1 reads SGHRS; CDR2 reads YFSETQ. Here the CDR3 reads CASSEESGEAFF. The CDR3, as DNA: TGCGCCAGCAGCGAAGAGAGCGGAGAGGCTTTCTTT.

This rearrangement joins TRBV18 to TRBJ1-1; D perhaps matches TRBD1 (5 bases). CDR1 and CDR2 (germline): KGHSH, LQKENI. Deletions cut 3 bases from V and 4 bases from J, with 12 bases between. The CDR3 covers 14 residues. The CDR3 spells CASSPVGASTEAFF. As DNA, the CDR3 is TGTGCCAGCTCACCGGTAGGGGCTAGCACTGAAGCTTTCTTT.

The chain is built from TRBV7-3 and TRBJ2-1; maybe TRBD1 (5 bases). This CDR3 has 13 residues. With 3 bases removed from V and 5 bases from J, the gap between germline ends came to 8 bases. The germline V gene encodes CDR1 SGHTA and CDR2 FQGTGA. In nucleotides, the CDR3 is TGTGCCAGCAGCTTTGACAGCAACAATGAGCAGTTCTTC. It yields the protein CASSFDSNNEQFF.